Listed below are T cell receptor beta chains from one sample, sequenced in a study of blood T cell repertoires in COVID-19. Sequencing used immunoSEQ multiplex PCR; TCRdb keeps in-frame clones, though not all of them. Of about 120,000 clones listed, almost 70% were seen once; the top ten hold roughly 2%. Material for sequencing was peripheral blood. These receptors originate from a woman in her 70s with acute or convalescent COVID-19. Each CDR3 is given with its conserved first and last residue.

V: TRBV19; CDR3: CATKPGGHYGYTF
V: TRBV5-1; CDR3: CASSLNGQSDEQYF
V: TRBV7-2; CDR3: CASSRQTQETQYF
V: TRBV4-3; CDR3: CASSQDTVQSVAKNIQYF
V: TRBV6-4; CDR3: CASSDSGRGVGYTF
V: TRBV2; CDR3: CATSKTYEQYF
V: TRBV5-1; CDR3: CASSLSFGDTQYF
V: TRBV30; CDR3: CAWSVGLAGDEQYF
V: TRBV7-6; CDR3: CASSLGPPQGDQETQYF
V: TRBV7-3; CDR3: CASSLSGVYNEQFF
V: TRBV5-1; CDR3: CASSLGGQGQETQYF
V: TRBV5-1; CDR3: CASSQTSGGHYEQYF
V: TRBV24-1; CDR3: CATSDLPSSFVHTGELFF
V: TRBV11-2; CDR3: CASSREVGTEAFF
V: TRBV6-5; CDR3: CASGRDLAYEQYF
V: TRBV6-5; CDR3: CASRRGGGSQPQHF
V: TRBV9; CDR3: CASGGRAGTQYF
V: TRBV7-9; CDR3: CASSPGTADTQYF
V: TRBV29-1; CDR3: CSADRGGTDTQYF
V: TRBV10-3; CDR3: CAIRFDREGEQYF
V: TRBV28; CDR3: CASSPGPGTGGGQPQHF
V: TRBV4-1; CDR3: CASSLQGLASYNEQFF
V: TRBV5-5; CDR3: CASSLPRTDQETQYF
V: TRBV5-8; CDR3: CASEPGQGDYGYTF
V: TRBV5-4; CDR3: CASSSTSASYNEQFF
V: TRBV18; CDR3: CASSPDRGRTGELFF
V: TRBV5-1; CDR3: CASKWSSGGTDTQYF
V: TRBV5-1; CDR3: CASSLATGGGYGYTF
V: TRBV6-5; CDR3: CASSHDIYGYTF
V: TRBV12-3/TRBV12-4; CDR3: CASSLAGVDTQYF
V: TRBV5-1; CDR3: CASSPPWAGSYGYTF
V: TRBV2; CDR3: CASSESGLAGGYEQFF
V: TRBV11-2; CDR3: CASATRNTIYF
V: TRBV3-1/TRBV3-2; CDR3: CASSQISNGGYNSPLHF
V: TRBV7-2; CDR3: CASSLVGGAVQETQYF
V: TRBV6-5; CDR3: CASSSVQAPNQPQHF
V: TRBV5-5; CDR3: CASSFVDSSYEQYF
V: TRBV6-5; CDR3: CASNPSPNQPQHF
V: TRBV28; CDR3: CASSLWPGWNTQYF
V: TRBV5-1; CDR3: CASSLKGRSAGEQYF
V: TRBV23-1; CDR3: CAHAGDEQFF
V: TRBV18; CDR3: CASSTGGTYEQYF
V: TRBV2; CDR3: CASSAGQGVYEQYF
V: TRBV6-6; CDR3: CASSYRSENSPLHF
V: TRBV6-6; CDR3: CASSYGPNYEQYF
V: TRBV19; CDR3: CASRSGVNEQFF